This T cell receptor beta chain came from a study of cytomegalovirus exposure and HLA in healthy donors. Study-level points and caveats: Reports showed the classifier diagnosing cytomegalovirus status with high specificity and sensitivity. The tendency of first-cohort TCR clusters to co-occur in the 120 or so validation repertoires was identified by a subsequent analysis.

As concerns this clone: Its antigen is unknown.

Sequencing used immunoSEQ multiplex PCR; TCRdb keeps in-frame clones, though not all of them. Found here are over 200,000 clones, roughly 84% of them singletons; the top ten hold about 2%. V was pared by 6 bases and J by 0 bases, with 13 bases between. The CDR3 consists of 14 residues. Germline loops: CDR1 SGDLS, CDR2 YYNGEE. The chain carries TRBV9 and TRBJ2-7, with a weak D call TRBD2 (6 bases). The TCR originated in a woman aged 18-35 years in good health and CMV-seropositive. Specimen: PBMCs. The CDR3 sequence: CASTRGSGSYEQYF. The DNA for the CDR3 is TGTGCCAGCACCCGGGGTAGCGGCTCCTACGAGCAGTACTTC.